This T cell receptor (beta chain) derives from a study of T cell repertoires in cytomegalovirus infection. Across the whole study: CMV epitopes that were recently identified and HLA-C-restricted were used alongside well-studied HLA-B-restricted ones. Public TCR beta signatures were indicative of both CMV infection and a matching HLA type. Study-wide results and caveats: Ex vivo, HLA-C-restricted CMV-specific TCR beta clonotypes prevailed over the rest of the response.

In TCRdb, the reads were re-called with MiXCR into one record per CDR3 protein. The data contain about 700,000 distinct CDR3 sequences, roughly 30% of them singletons. Trimming cost V 6 bases and J 8 bases; bases outside gene matches: 9. The CDR3 runs to 14 residues. In the case of this clonotype: What it binds is unknown.

The chain couples TRBV12-3 or TRBV12-4 to TRBJ1-4; the match to TRBD1 covers 7 bases. The origin of this receptor is a human donor in good health (CMV status not recorded). Some clones in this sample may be carry-over from other donors' samples. This sample comprised cultured PBMCs, obtained from culture after CMV antigen stimulation. As DNA, the CDR3 is TGTGCCAGCAGCATCCGACAGGGAGGGGAAAAACTGTTTTTT. Protein product: CASSIRQGGEKLFF.